Given below is one T cell receptor beta chain in context. Its target is not known. Sequenced by immunoSEQ multiplex PCR; TCRdb stores in-frame clones only, minus some. The sample lists under 45,000 clones, 80% to 95% occurring once. Germline assignment: CDR1 SGHDN and CDR2 FVKESK. The ends were cut back, 4 bases at V and 7 bases at J, with 10 bases in the middle. The CDR3 runs to 13 residues. This specimen belongs to a study of graft-versus-host responses after intestinal transplantation. On the study more broadly: Each transplant was multivisceral, liver-intestinal, or isolated intestinal. Induction using anti-thymocyte globulin, followed by tacrolimus and steroids for roughly 3 years, was given to all recipients. Whole-study results and caveats: In patients with graft-donor T cell macrochimerism, allograft graft-versus-host to host-versus-graft clonal ratios were high. The recipient marrow held GvH clones, and some of them showed up first in ileum or blood.

The sequenced sample was PBMCs, obtained approximately 100 weeks after intestinal transplantation. J is TRBJ1-4 and V is TRBV14, with TRBD1 as a possible D gene (5 bases). This clonotype was obtained from a human patient who received an intestinal transplant, so some T cells may come from the graft donor. CDR3 bases: TGTGCCAGCAGCCGGGGGGGGAGTGAAAAACTGTTTTTT. Its translation is CASSRGGSEKLFF.